Below, 29 T cell receptor beta chains from the same sample are listed, as sequenced in a study of glioma-infiltrating T cells after dendritic cell vaccination. TCRdb's table, derived via immunoSEQ multiplex PCR, lists solely in-frame clones and lacks some. This sample yields over 70,000 clones, of which roughly 87% are seen a single time; about 2.1% belongs to the top ten. Source: blood, taken before dendritic cell vaccination. The receptor source for this set is a human donor with glioblastoma.

This rearrangement joins TRBV5-1 to TRBJ2-5; 9 bases are shared with TRBD1. The CDR3 loop spans 12 amino acids. CDR1 and CDR2 (germline): SGHRS, YFSETQ. V dropped 7 bases and J dropped 2; count of bases not matched to a gene: 0. The CDR3 sequence: CASGTGQETQYF. The CDR3 DNA follows: TGCGCCAGCGGGACAGGGCAAGAGACCCAGTACTTC.

The CDR3 region has the DNA TGTGCCAGCTCGTTGGCCAACGGGGATGAAAAACTGTTTTTT. This encodes CASSLANGDEKLFF. The chain joins TRBV18 to TRBJ1-4, with D hard to call. Germline loops: CDR1 KGHSH, CDR2 LQKENI. V was trimmed by 6 bases and J by 6 bases, leaving 14 bases between them. The CDR3 consists of 14 residues.

The sample holds a few counts of this clone. The V gene is TRBV9, the J gene TRBJ1-2, with TRBD1 matching over 7 bases. The CDR3 runs to 16 residues. The ends lost 3 bases at V and 2 bases at J; junction bases unmatched: 10. CDR1 and CDR2 from the germline V gene are SGDLS and YYNGEE. The CDR3 DNA sequence: TGTGCCAGCAGCGCCGACTTGACAGGGAGGAACTATGGCTACACCTTC. Its protein is CASSADLTGRNYGYTF.

The V gene is TRBV7-9, the J gene TRBJ1-2, with 7 bases lining up with TRBD1. Germline CDR1 is SEHNR and CDR2 is FQNEAQ (reference sequence). V was clipped by 5 bases and J by 7 bases; unmatched bases: 7. This CDR3 is 13 amino acids long. CDR3 bases: TGTGCCAGCAGCCCTCAACAGGGGTTTGGCTACACCTTC. This encodes CASSPQQGFGYTF.

This chain links TRBV28 with TRBJ1-1; D not certain. CDR1 MDHEN and CDR2 SYDVKM come from the germline V gene. This CDR3 is built from 13 residues. Trimming left V 4 bases short and J 10 bases short, with 16 bases between. The CDR3 sequence: CASSSLTYFGAFF. Here the CDR3 DNA reads TGTGCCAGCAGTTCCTTAACCTACTTTGGAGCTTTCTTT.

The chain carries TRBV9 and TRBJ2-2, with no clear D. V was clipped by 3 bases and J by 6 bases, with 6 bases between them. CDR1 and CDR2 from the germline V gene are SGDLS and YYNGEE. This CDR3 spans 12 amino acids. CDR3: CASSAFPGELFF. In DNA form, the CDR3 reads TGTGCCAGCAGCGCTTTTCCCGGGGAGCTGTTTTTT.

V is TRBV18 and J is TRBJ2-7, with TRBD1 matching over 9 bases. There are 14 residues in the CDR3. Per the germline V gene, CDR1 is KGHSH and CDR2 is LQKENI. The V gene end was trimmed by 0 bases and the J gene end by 3 bases; junction bases not matched to a gene: 0. The CDR3 loop reads CASSPPGQGYEQYF. CDR3 nucleotide sequence: TGTGCCAGCTCACCACCGGGACAGGGCTACGAGCAGTACTTC.

The chain uses TRBV5-4 and TRBJ1-1; possibly TRBD1 for D (6 bases). V lost 5 bases and J 0 bases, leaving 14 bases between the germline ends. The germline CDR1 and CDR2 sequences are SGHNT and YYREEE (reference sequence). This CDR3 comprises 15 residues. CDR3 region: CASSRRTALNTEAFF. The CDR3 DNA reads TGTGCCAGCAGTCGTAGGACAGCCCTGAACACTGAAGCTTTCTTT.

V gene TRBV11-2 combines with J gene TRBJ2-5; unclear D gene. Germline lookup yields CDR1 SGHAT and CDR2 FQNNGV. V lost 1 base and J lost 1, with 4 bases in between. This CDR3 comprises 13 residues. The CDR3: CASSLGGQETQYF. CDR3 in DNA: TGTGCCAGCAGCTTAGGCGGCCAAGAGACCCAGTACTTC.

This clone was seen a single time. The chain is built from TRBV13 and TRBJ2-1, with 8 bases matching TRBD1. The junction had 20 bases not matched to a gene; V was cut back by 5 bases and J by 8 bases. There are 18 residues in the CDR3. Germline CDR1 and CDR2: PRHDT and FYEKMQ (reference sequence). The CDR3 loop is CASSGFLDRVKLTDEQFF. DNA for the CDR3: TGTGCCAGCAGCGGCTTTTTGGACAGGGTAAAGTTGACCGATGAGCAGTTCTTC.

The chain employs TRBV5-1 and TRBJ2-2; 8 bases agree with TRBD1. This CDR3 has 14 amino acids. The germline CDR1 and CDR2 sequences are SGHRS and YFSETQ. V shed 10 bases and J 1 base; nucleotides not matched to a gene: 6. The CDR3 sequence: CAGQTGENTGELFF. DNA for the CDR3: TGCGCCGGACAGACAGGGGAGAACACCGGGGAGCTGTTTTTT. Looking up the rest from reference TRBV5-1 and TRBJ2-2 gives the full variable domain: KAGVTQTPRYLIKTRGQQVTLSCSPISGHRSVSWYQQTPGQGLQFLFEYFSETQRNKGNFPGRFSGRQFSNSRSEMNVSTLELGDSALYLCAGQTGENTGELFFGEGSRLTVL.

The chain joins TRBV7-9 to TRBJ2-5; 11 nucleotides line up with TRBD2. Losses at the gene ends were 3 bases for V and 4 bases for J; bases not matched to a gene: 1. The CDR3 length is 14 residues. CDR1 is SEHNR, CDR2 FQNEAQ, per germline (reference sequence). CDR3 sequence: CASSFGLAGETQYF. The CDR3 region has the DNA TGTGCCAGCAGCTTCGGACTAGCGGGAGAGACCCAGTACTTC.

CDR3 in amino acids: CASSQGANTEAFF. CDR3 DNA: TGTGCCAGCAGCCAAGGGGCTAACACTGAAGCTTTCTTT. The chain couples TRBV14 to TRBJ1-1; D not certain. Germline V gene lookup returns CDR1 SGHDN and CDR2 FVKESK. V lost 1 base, J lost 2 bases, and 5 bases lay in between. This CDR3 contains 13 residues.

There are a few counts of this clone. V and J are TRBV5-1 and TRBJ2-7; 8 bases fit TRBD1. CDR1 is SGHRS and CDR2 is YFSETQ in the germline V gene. V shed 5 bases, J shed 4 bases, and the junction held 20 bases outside the gene matches. The CDR3 is 18 residues long. Written as DNA, the CDR3 is TGCGCCAGCAGGAGGGAACCGACAGGGGATCGTGGGAATTACGAGCAGTACGTC. The encoded protein is CASRREPTGDRGNYEQYV.

The table lists this clone with a few counts. The chain combines TRBV19 with TRBJ2-1; D is undetermined. The CDR3 sequence is 17 residues long. Germline V gene data show CDR1 as LNHDA and CDR2 as SQIVND (reference sequence). V gave up 5 bases and J gave up 0 bases, with 17 bases separating them. The CDR3 is CASSVSSTSSSYNEQFF. The CDR3 bases are TGTGCCAGTAGTGTATCCTCGACTTCTAGCTCCTACAATGAGCAGTTCTTC.

The CDR3 here is CASSYQSGRGNTEAFF. The CDR3 DNA sequence: TGTGCCAGCAGTTACCAATCAGGGCGGGGGAACACTGAAGCTTTCTTT. This sequence joins TRBV6-5 and TRBJ1-1, with D perhaps TRBD1 (5 bases). The V gene lost 2 bases and the J gene lost 1 base, with 14 bases spanning the gap. The V gene's germline CDR1 is MNHEY and CDR2 SVGAGI. The CDR3 sequence is 16 residues long.

V gene TRBV18 combines with J gene TRBJ2-5, with D uncertain. This CDR3 comprises 15 residues. The germline V gene encodes CDR1 KGHSH and CDR2 LQKENI. Trimming took off 0 bases at V and 5 bases at J, with 13 bases between the two ends. The CDR3 loop reads CASSPPSFPGETQYF. The DNA for the CDR3 is TGTGCCAGCTCACCACCGAGCTTCCCCGGGGAGACCCAGTACTTC.

This clone was seen a single time. The chain employs TRBV19 and TRBJ1-5; the D gene is possibly TRBD1 (5 bases). Germline V gene sequence: CDR1 LNHDA, CDR2 SQIVND (reference sequence). The CDR3 is 15 residues long. V was cut by 0 bases and J by 4 bases, with 10 bases left in between. The CDR3 loop reads CASSIEPQGNQPQHF. The CDR3 DNA is TGTGCCAGTAGTATAGAGCCCCAGGGAAATCAGCCCCAGCATTTT. Drawing the rest from reference TRBV19 and TRBJ1-5, the complete variable domain is DGGITQSPKYLFRKEGQNVTLSCEQNLNHDAMYWYRQDPGQGLRLIYYSQIVNDFQKGDIAEGYSVSREKKESFPLTVTSAQKNPTAFYLCASSIEPQGNQPQHFGDGTRLSIL.

The chain employs TRBV4-1 and TRBJ2-1; possible D gene TRBD2, 5 bases. Germline CDR1 MGHRA, CDR2 YSYEKL. This CDR3 has 17 residues. V was clipped by 0 bases and J by 2 bases, with 14 bases between them. The CDR3: CASSQDFTGKPYNEQFF. The CDR3 DNA follows: TGCGCCAGCAGCCAAGATTTTACGGGGAAACCCTACAATGAGCAGTTCTTC.

CDR3 in DNA: TGTGCCAGCAGCTTGAGGGCTAGCGGGATTGGGGAGCTGTTTTTT. Amino acids: CASSLRASGIGELFF. The rearrangement uses TRBV7-9 and TRBJ2-2; TRBD2 matches 9 bases. The V segment lost 3 bases and the J segment 8 bases; nucleotides outside the gene matches: 7. Germline CDR1 and CDR2: SEHNR and FQNEAQ (reference sequence). CDR3 length: 15 residues. Full variable domain (outside the CDR3, taken from reference TRBV7-9 and TRBJ2-2): DTGVSQNPRHKITKRGQNVTFRCDPISEHNRLYWYRQTLGQGPEFLTYFQNEAQLEKSRLLSDRFSAERPKGSFSTLEIQRTEQGDSAMYLCASSLRASGIGELFFGEGSRLTVL.

The chain links TRBV12-5 to TRBJ1-1; 8 bases align to TRBD1. Germline V CDR1 and CDR2: LGHNT, FRNRAP. After removal of 6 bases from V and 2 bases from J, the junction contained 8 bases not matched to a gene. The CDR3 covers 15 residues. CDR3 residues: CASGPEDRVNTEAFF. The CDR3 bases are TGTGCTAGTGGCCCTGAGGACAGGGTCAACACTGAAGCTTTCTTT.

This chain connects TRBV10-3 to TRBJ1-2; D perhaps matches TRBD1 (6 bases). CDR3 length: 14 residues. Germline V gene data show CDR1 as ENHRY and CDR2 as SYGVKD. Deletions cut 2 bases from V and 9 bases from J, with 16 bases between. The CDR3 DNA reads TGTGCCATCAGTGAGACAGGGTCCTTCGTGCGCTACACCTTC. It yields the protein CAISETGSFVRYTF.

This chain joins TRBV11-2 and TRBJ2-1; D unclear. The CDR3 length is 13 residues. The V and J ends lost 4 bases and 9 bases respectively, with 13 bases between them. From germline, CDR1 is SGHAT and CDR2 FQNNGV. The CDR3 protein is CASSSQTETEQFF. DNA of the CDR3: TGTGCCAGCAGCTCACAAACGGAGACTGAGCAGTTCTTC. Using reference TRBV11-2 and TRBJ2-1 for the parts outside the CDR3, the full variable domain is EAGVAQSPRYKIIEKRQSVAFWCNPISGHATLYWYQQILGQGPKLLIQFQNNGVVDDSQLPKDRFSAERLKGVDSTLKIQPAKLEDSAVYLCASSSQTETEQFFGPGTRLTVL.

The CDR3 DNA is TGTGCCAGCAGCCCGGCGCGGAATGAGCAGTTCTTC. The encoded protein is CASSPARNEQFF. This chain joins TRBV6-6 and TRBJ2-1; no clear D gene. The V gene's germline CDR1 is MNHNY and CDR2 SVGAGI (reference sequence). Trimming took 6 bases from V and 7 from J, leaving 10 bases between them. The CDR3 has 12 residues.

This clone was detected only a few times. CDR3 residues: CAVETGNSNQPQHF. The CDR3 region has the DNA TGTGCCGTCGAGACAGGGAATAGCAATCAGCCCCAGCATTTT. V gene TRBV7-9 combines with J gene TRBJ1-5, with TRBD1 matching over 7 bases. J was trimmed by 0 bases and V by 11 bases; bases with no gene match: 7. Germline V gene data show CDR1 as SEHNR and CDR2 as FQNEAQ (reference sequence). The CDR3 is 14 amino acids.

The chain has TRBV5-1 and TRBJ2-5; possibly TRBD1 for D (6 bases). The germline V gene has CDR1 SGHRS and CDR2 YFSETQ. The CDR3 is 15 residues long. Trimming took 2 bases from V and 4 from J, leaving 15 bases between them. The CDR3 loop is CASSLQGPRGETQYF. The CDR3 DNA sequence: TGCGCCAGCAGCTTACAGGGACCTCGGGGAGAGACCCAGTACTTC. Looking up the rest from reference TRBV5-1 and TRBJ2-5 gives the full variable domain: KAGVTQTPRYLIKTRGQQVTLSCSPISGHRSVSWYQQTPGQGLQFLFEYFSETQRNKGNFPGRFSGRQFSNSRSEMNVSTLELGDSALYLCASSLQGPRGETQYFGPGTRLLVL.

The CDR3 nucleotides are TGTGCCAGCATCGGGACTCGGTCCTACGAGCAGTACGTC. It codes for CASIGTRSYEQYV. The rearrangement uses TRBV6-1 and TRBJ2-7, with a possible D match to TRBD2 (6 bases). This CDR3 contains 13 residues. Germline lookup yields CDR1 MNHNS and CDR2 SASEGT. Trimming removed 7 bases at V and 1 base at J, with 11 bases between.

This clone came up once. The CDR3 nucleotides are TGTGCCAGCTCACCAAACGGAGGGAACGGCTACACCTTC. It codes for CASSPNGGNGYTF. V and J are TRBV18 and TRBJ1-2; D gene unclear. V lost 2 bases and J 8 bases, leaving 12 bases between the germline ends. CDR3 length equals 13 residues. CDR1 is KGHSH, CDR2 LQKENI, per germline. The complete variable domain, with remaining parts taken from reference TRBV18 and TRBJ1-2, reads NAGVMQNPRHLVRRRGQEARLRCSPMKGHSHVYWYRQLPEEGLKFMVYLQKENIIDESGMPKERFSAEFPKEGPSILRIQQVVRGDSAAYFCASSPNGGNGYTFGSGTRLTVV.

The V call is TRBV29-1, the J call TRBJ1-1; D is possibly TRBD1 (6 bases). V was pared by 1 base and J by 1 base, with 10 bases between. The CDR3 has 14 residues. CDR1 is SQVTM and CDR2 is ANQGSEA in the germline V gene. CDR3 loop: CSVEGTEKNTEAFF. In nucleotides, the CDR3 is TGCAGCGTTGAAGGGACAGAAAAGAACACTGAAGCTTTCTTT.